This T cell receptor beta chain was captured in a study of T cell responses to AZD1222 COVID-19 vaccine. Notes on the study in general: Reportedly, close to half of spike-specific TCRs are directed against unmutated variant regions. Only after the peak T cell response were repertoires sampled. Vaccine-associated CD4 TCRs ranged over spike, dominating at 160-218 and 743-854.

Germline CDR1 and CDR2: MNHEY and SVGAGI. CDR3 size: 12 residues. Trimming stripped 6 bases from V and 6 bases from J, with 6 bases between. Details on this clone: Its specificity is unknown.

The method was immunoSEQ multiplex PCR; TCRdb's version includes in-frame clones alone and lacks a portion of them. The table shows about 140,000 clones, with more than 85% occurring only once. The sample consisted of peripheral blood, taken 28 days after the second AZD1222 dose. The receptor's source is an adult who received the AZD1222 COVID-19 vaccine. The chain links TRBV6-5 to TRBJ1-6; no clear D gene. CDR3 coding DNA: TGTGCCAGCAGGAACACTAATTCACCCCTCCACTTT. It is translated as CASRNTNSPLHF.